This TCR beta chain was profiled in a study of T cells in Graves' hyperthyroidism and ophthalmopathy. Overall study: The authors collected peripheral blood at initial diagnosis, before any treatment.

Researchers took RNA transcripts and amplified the TCR beta CDR3 regions from them. First-round RT-PCR of the TCR CDR3 relied on the HTBI primer set. One entry per CDR3 protein, called by TCRdb with MiXCR from the multiplex PCR reads. The sample gives over 350,000 distinct CDR3 sequences, 14% to 15% of which show up once; about 12% is in the top ten. This clonotype turned up a few times. Germline CDR1 SGHVS, CDR2 FNYEAQ. CDR3 size: 13 residues. The V and J ends lost 4 bases and 2 bases respectively, with 6 bases between them. This receptor was identified in a man between 18 and 29 years old with Graves' ophthalmopathy. The chain combines TRBV7-6 with TRBJ2-1; no firm D call. Sequenced material: blood. The CDR3 DNA sequence: TGTGCCAGCAGCTCGGACCCCTACAATGAGCAGTTCTTC. Translating it yields CASSSDPYNEQFF. Full variable domain (outside the CDR3, taken from reference TRBV7-6 and TRBJ2-1): GAGVSQSPRYKVTKRGQDVALRCDPISGHVSLYWYRQALGQGPEFLTYFNYEAQQDKSGLPNDRFSAERPEGSISTLTIQRTEQRDSAMYRCASSSDPYNEQFFGPGTRLTVL.